A selection of T cell receptor beta chains follows, all from one sample in a study of cytomegalovirus exposure and HLA in healthy donors. The protocol was immunoSEQ multiplex PCR, while the TCRdb copy is restricted to in-frame clones and leaves out a portion. This repertoire shows more than 150,000 clones, around 85% found once; its top ten account for less than 4.5%. Sequenced: PBMCs. These TCRs come from a man aged 50-59 years in good health and CMV-seronegative. Each CDR3 is given with its conserved first and last residue. D genes are given only for firm matches. For some rows the clone size is stated as once, few or many, or as a class when expanded; others skip it.

d_call	j_call	v_call	clone_size	cdr3_aa	cdr3_nt
NA	TRBJ1-1	TRBV7-9	NA	CASSLSVNTEAFF	TGTGCCAGCAGCTTATCGGTGAACACTGAAGCTTTCTTT
NA	TRBJ1-2	TRBV7-9	NA	CASSLDARDYGYTF	TGTGCCAGCAGCTTAGATGCCAGGGATTATGGCTACACCTTC
TRBD2	TRBJ2-7	TRBV5-1	NA	CASSTGTSGVYEQYF	TGCGCCAGCAGCACTGGGACTAGCGGGGTATACGAGCAGTACTTC
NA	TRBJ2-7	TRBV4-2	few	CASSQDRTVPWAEQYF	TGTGCCAGCAGCCAAGACCGGACAGTCCCGTGGGCCGAGCAGTACTTC
NA	TRBJ2-7	TRBV12-5	NA	CASGRPTGVTPYEQYF	TGTGCTAGTGGTCGCCCCACGGGGGTTACACCCTACGAGCAGTACTTC
NA	TRBJ1-6	TRBV18	few	CASSSGRSDNSPLHF	TGTGCCAGCTCGAGCGGGAGGTCCGATAATTCACCCCTCCACTTT
NA	TRBJ2-1	TRBV9	NA	CASSVGLETYNEQFF	TGTGCCAGCAGCGTAGGCCTAGAAACCTACAATGAGCAGTTCTTC
TRBD2	TRBJ2-7	TRBV5-6	NA	CASSFRSGGRSYEQYF	TGTGCCAGCAGTTTCCGAAGCGGGGGCCGCTCCTACGAGCAGTACTTC
TRBD1	TRBJ2-7	TRBV15	NA	CATRTRQGDYEQYF	TGTGCCACCAGAACTCGTCAGGGGGACTACGAGCAGTACTTC
TRBD1	TRBJ1-4	TRBV9	NA	CASSVSFGTAAEKLFF	TGTGCCAGCAGCGTATCTTTCGGGACAGCGGCTGAAAAACTGTTTTTT
TRBD1	TRBJ1-6	TRBV4-2	few	CASSQDWGQGGSPLHF	TGTGCCAGCAGCCAAGACTGGGGACAGGGTGGTTCACCCCTCCACTTT
TRBD1	TRBJ1-5	TRBV2	NA	CASSSGQGSQPQHF	TGTGCCAGCAGCTCCGGACAGGGGAGTCAGCCCCAGCATTTT
TRBD2	TRBJ2-5	TRBV7-7	NA	CASSPGGTGKTQYF	TGTGCTAGCAGCCCGGGGGGAACAGGAAAGACCCAGTACTTC
NA	TRBJ2-1	TRBV7-9	NA	CASSSVFRLLSYNEQFF	TGTGCCAGCAGCTCGGTATTCAGACTTCTCTCCTACAATGAGCAGTTCTTC
TRBD1	TRBJ1-6	TRBV5-5	NA	CASSLGGQGAIESPLHF	TGTGCCAGCAGCTTGGGGGGACAGGGGGCGATAGAATCACCCCTCCACTTT
NA	TRBJ2-1	TRBV5-6	NA	CASSLSSSYNEQFF	TGTGCCAGCAGCTTATCCAGCTCCTACAATGAGCAGTTCTTC
NA	TRBJ2-2	TRBV2	NA	CASSMDSGELFF	TGTGCCAGCAGCATGGACTCAGGGGAGCTGTTTTTT
NA	TRBJ2-7	TRBV11-2	NA	CASSLDSGASPYEQYF	TGTGCCAGCAGCTTAGATAGTGGGGCATCGCCCTACGAGCAGTACTTC
TRBD1	TRBJ1-1	TRBV7-9	NA	CSSSLAQVGGNTEAFF	TGTTCCAGCAGCTTAGCGCAAGTAGGGGGCAACACTGAAGCTTTCTTT
TRBD2	TRBJ2-7	TRBV28	NA	CASSPLSGGTHEQYF	TGTGCCAGCAGTCCCCTAAGCGGGGGGACCCACGAGCAGTACTTC
TRBD1	TRBJ1-5	TRBV7-2	NA	CASSSPLTGRSNQPQHF	TGTGCCAGCAGCTCACCTCTGACAGGGCGTAGCAATCAGCCCCAGCATTTT
NA	TRBJ2-7	TRBV9	NA	CASSVGHGLSYEQYF	TGTGCCAGCAGCGTAGGTCACGGGTTATCCTACGAGCAGTACTTC
NA	TRBJ1-2	TRBV6-5	NA	CASSPGGGYTF	TGTGCCAGCAGCCCCGGTGGTGGCTACACCTTC
TRBD2	TRBJ2-4	TRBV7-9	once	CASSFSAGGLQYF	TGTGCCAGCAGCTTTTCCGCGGGGGGCTTGCAGTACTTC
NA	TRBJ2-2	TRBV7-2	NA	CASSPRERGTGELFF	TGTGCCAGCAGCCCCCGGGAACGAGGCACCGGGGAGCTGTTTTTT
NA	TRBJ2-3	TRBV4-3	NA	CASSQVETGETDTQYF	TGCGCCAGCAGCCAAGTGGAAACGGGGGAAACAGATACGCAGTATTTT
TRBD1	TRBJ1-2	TRBV7-9	NA	CASTPGQGNYGYTF	TGTGCCAGCACGCCGGGACAGGGGAATTATGGCTACACCTTC
TRBD1	TRBJ2-7	TRBV6-1	once	CASSPTGGSYEQYF	TGTGCCAGCAGTCCGACAGGGGGCTCCTACGAGCAGTACTTC
TRBD1	TRBJ2-7	TRBV18	NA	CASSPPGQGLYEQYF	TGTGCCAGCTCACCGCCGGGACAGGGGTTGTACGAGCAGTACTTC
NA	TRBJ2-2	TRBV5-1	NA	CASSLVPGELPTGELFF	TGCGCCAGCAGCTTGGTCCCCGGGGAGCTTCCCACCGGGGAGCTGTTTTTT
NA	TRBJ2-7	TRBV5-4	NA	CASSPQLDRTYEQYF	TGTGCCAGCAGCCCTCAACTGGACAGAACCTACGAGCAGTACTTC
NA	TRBJ1-6	TRBV4-3	NA	CASSQEGQKFSSPLHF	TGCGCCAGCAGCCAAGAAGGACAGAAATTTAGTTCACCCCTCCACTTT
NA	TRBJ2-7	TRBV7-8	NA	CASGAPYEQYF	TGTGCCAGCGGGGCGCCTTACGAGCAGTACTTC
TRBD1	TRBJ2-1	TRBV6-5	NA	CASSKGTGEYNEQFF	TGTGCCAGCAGCAAAGGGACAGGGGAGTACAATGAGCAGTTCTTC
TRBD1	TRBJ2-3	TRBV5-1	NA	CASSRDRPDTDTQYF	TGCGCCAGCAGCAGGGACAGGCCTGACACAGATACGCAGTATTTT
TRBD1	TRBJ2-2	TRBV19	NA	CASKAGTAVVRTGELFF	TGTGCCAGTAAGGCCGGGACAGCAGTGGTTAGGACCGGGGAGCTGTTTTTT
TRBD1	TRBJ1-6	TRBV4-3	once	CASSQETGVSPLHF	TGCGCCAGCAGCCAAGAGACAGGGGTTTCACCCCTCCACTTT
NA	TRBJ1-2	TRBV9	NA	CASSVEGKARGYTF	TGTGCCAGCAGCGTAGAGGGGAAGGCTCGGGGCTACACCTTC
TRBD1	TRBJ2-2	TRBV4-1	NA	CASSQRIPGQGGTGELFF	TGCGCCAGCAGCCAAAGGATTCCGGGACAGGGAGGCACCGGGGAGCTGTTTTTT
TRBD1	TRBJ1-2	TRBV25-1	NA	CASSGDRAHGYTF	TGTGCCAGCAGTGGGGACAGGGCCCATGGCTACACCTTC
NA	TRBJ2-1	TRBV5-4	NA	CATKAGPYNEQFF	TGTGCCACCAAAGCGGGTCCCTACAATGAGCAGTTCTTC
NA	TRBJ1-1	TRBV9	NA	CASSVGGLGGTEAFF	TGTGCCAGCAGCGTAGGTGGACTCGGTGGCACTGAAGCTTTCTTT
NA	TRBJ1-6	TRBV15	NA	CATSSAPGSPLHF	TGTGCCACCAGCAGCGCCCCGGGGTCACCCCTCCACTTT
NA	TRBJ1-1	TRBV5-1	NA	CASSLGPTENTEAFF	TGCGCCAGCAGCTTGGGGCCGACAGAGAACACTGAAGCTTTCTTT
TRBD1	TRBJ1-3	TRBV7-9	NA	CSSTRQGYTIYF	TGTTCCAGCACCCGACAGGGATACACCATATATTTT
NA	TRBJ2-3	TRBV18	NA	CASSPPKPSQATDTQYF	TGTGCCAGCTCACCACCGAAGCCGAGTCAAGCCACAGATACGCAGTATTTT
NA	TRBJ2-5	TRBV9	NA	CASSELPGGKISQETQYF	TGTGCCAGCAGCGAACTACCCGGAGGGAAAATATCCCAAGAGACCCAGTACTTC
NA	TRBJ2-7	TRBV5-1	NA	CASSLVGEQYF	TGCGCCAGCAGCTTGGTGGGCGAGCAGTACTTC
NA	TRBJ1-4	TRBV10-3	NA	CAISEPGGEKLFF	TGTGCCATCAGTGAACCGGGGGGTGAAAAACTGTTTTTT
NA	TRBJ2-5	TRBV7-2	NA	CASSLELAVRETQYF	TGTGCCAGCAGCTTAGAGTTAGCGGTCAGGGAGACCCAGTACTTC
NA	TRBJ1-2	TRBV18	NA	CASSRNEGTPSGYTF	TGTGCCAGCTCCCGTAACGAGGGTACCCCTAGTGGCTACACCTTC
TRBD1	TRBJ1-5	TRBV19	once	CASSTPGDRGPYSNQPQHF	TGTGCCAGTAGTACCCCAGGGGACAGGGGCCCTTATAGCAATCAGCCCCAGCATTTT
TRBD1	TRBJ1-1	TRBV7-8	NA	CASSLGGRITEAFF	TGTGCCAGCAGCCTAGGGGGCCGCATCACTGAAGCTTTCTTT
NA	TRBJ2-1	TRBV19	NA	CASSLPTGSSYNEQFF	TGTGCCAGTAGTCTTCCGACGGGGAGCTCCTACAATGAGCAGTTCTTC
NA	TRBJ2-7	TRBV2	once	CASSEASSLTASYEQYF	TGTGCCAGCAGTGAAGCTAGCTCCCTGACAGCCTCCTACGAGCAGTACTTC
NA	TRBJ2-7	TRBV13	NA	CASSLEADSSYEQYF	TGTGCCAGCAGCTTAGAGGCCGACAGCTCCTACGAGCAGTACTTC
NA	TRBJ1-2	TRBV4-1	NA	CASSQDDRVGYTF	TGCGCCAGCAGCCAAGATGACCGGGTTGGCTACACCTTC
NA	TRBJ2-3	TRBV5-4	NA	CASSLGARASSGDTQYF	TGTGCCAGCAGCTTGGGCGCCAGGGCCTCCTCGGGAGATACGCAGTATTTT
NA	TRBJ2-3	TRBV4-3	NA	CASRRGPTDTQYF	TGCGCCAGCAGGCGGGGGCCCACAGATACGCAGTATTTT
NA	TRBJ1-2	TRBV27	NA	CASSPPGQVSYTF	TGTGCCAGCAGTCCCCCGGGACAAGTTAGTTACACCTTC